The present T cell receptor beta chain was sequenced within a study of control samples from healthy donors and cancer patients. Data came from immunoSEQ multiplex PCR; TCRdb stores just in-frame clones and leaves some out. The sample yields about 36,000 clones, about 94% seen once. V shed 1 base and J shed 3 bases, with 11 bases lying between them. The CDR3 covers 15 residues. Germline V gene data show CDR1 as SGHDT and CDR2 as YYEEEE. Sequenced sample: PBMCs. V is TRBV5-6 and J is TRBJ1-5, with D hard to call. This TCR derives from a man aged 40-49 years with colorectal cancer. DNA for the CDR3: TGTGCCAGCAGCTTGCAGGCGGCTTACAATCAGCCCCAGCATTTT. Residues: CASSLQAAYNQPQHF.